This paragraph covers one TCR beta chain sequence. This clonotype was picked up many times. Its target antigen remains unknown. No clone much larger than this one lies a single base away; base qualities are absent. This sample stems from a study of CD8 T cells in ankylosing spondylitis (dated by TCRdb to the late 2010s). Study-level background: To find TCR variants linked to disease, the study profiled T cell receptor beta repertoires in ankylosing spondylitis patients and healthy donors. The full study cohort comprised approximately 23 ankylosing spondylitis patients and some 110 healthy donors. Peripheral blood was sampled, and synovial fluid was additionally collected from ankylosing spondylitis patients.

The CDR3 numbers 12 residues from cysteine through phenylalanine. CDR3 DNA only is kept here, 36 bases in frame from base 1. V sheds 5 bases and J sheds 6 bases, leaving 10 bases between their ends. CDR1 and CDR2 (SGHVS, FQNEAQ) derive from the germline V gene. General conclusions and limits of the study: A CD8+ phenotype was shown by the disease-linked clones, which were found at relatively low frequencies in peripheral blood. Significant enrichment of the disease-linked clones was reported in matched synovial fluid samples from ankylosing spondylitis patients. A TCR beta motif of 7 or 8 highly homologous amino acid variants appeared characteristic of blood from ankylosing spondylitis patients. Some TCR beta motif variants had previously been reported in synovial fluid and blood of reactive arthritis patients, which suggested common disease-initiation mechanisms.

Sequencing relied on an Illumina HiSeq 2500. Quantitative 5'-RACE with molecular barcodes was used to prepare TCR beta libraries. In the authors' own workflow: To identify disease-linked TCR variants, a new computational method was used, one built on a probabilistic model of VDJ rearrangement. TCRdb redid the processing of the public reads, applying fastp at Q25 and MiXCR, and retained in-frame beta chains. Every distinct CDR3 protein forms one entry, paired with its most common genes and DNA. TCRdb's processing, not the authors', yielded these V and J calls. The sample table shows about 240,000 distinct CDR3 sequences, and around 8% are seen once. The top ten constitute approximately 5% of the sample.

The V and J segments used are TRBV7-8 and TRBJ1-2; the D gene is perhaps TRBD1, from 6 matching bases. This sequence was found in a female donor with ankylosing spondylitis or in good health (not recorded which). Sequencing input: blood, either unsorted or a sorted T cell fraction (not recorded which). The nucleotides read TGTGCCAGCAGCCCGGGGGCCGATGGCTACACCTTC. The encoded protein is CASSPGADGYTF.